This T cell receptor (beta chain) is drawn from a study of blood T cell repertoires in COVID-19. Overall study: Acute-phase and convalescent COVID-19 samples originated in the United States, Italy and Spain.

The authors' processing: Amplification of reference gene primers provided the estimated nucleated cell counts. Using immunoSEQ multiplex PCR, the repertoire was profiled, and TCRdb retains in-frame clones only, with some absent. V and J calls and clone size are as listed in that table; D and trimming were resolved from the DNA. This table holds about 140,000 clones, about 90% found once. CDR1 KGHSH and CDR2 LQKENI come from the germline V gene. This CDR3 has 15 residues. V shed 5 bases and J 7 bases; nucleotides not matched to a gene: 9. Participants had their cohort set by participant-reported clinical history. In Cohort 3, a recovered donor had either two negative PCRs, clearance, or symptom resolution.

This TCR was recovered from a man aged 60-69 years who had recovered from COVID-19. The J gene is TRBJ1-5, the V gene TRBV18; 9 bases line up with TRBD1. The source material was PBMCs or T cells enriched from blood (not recorded which). The CDR3 bases are TGTGCCAGCTCAGCCGGGACAGGGAGTGGACAGCCCCAGCATTTT. It encodes CASSAGTGSGQPQHF.